The clone carrying this T cell receptor (beta chain) was found a few times. Trimming removed 5 bases at V and 3 bases at J, with 18 bases between. The CDR3 extends over 15 amino acids. Germline V CDR1 and CDR2: SGHRS, YFSETQ. This entry comes from a study of blood T cell repertoires in COVID-19. Whole-study context: COVID-19 samples from acute and convalescent phases originated in the United States, Italy and Spain. The analysed material was cDNA or gDNA that came from T cells, B-cell-depleted T cells, or PBMCs.

How the authors handled the data: The assay estimated nucleated cells by amplifying reference gene primers. Only in-frame clones appear in the TCRdb table, and some are missing; sequencing was by immunoSEQ multiplex PCR. From that table come the V and J calls and clone size; the DNA was used to work out D and trimming. This table has roughly 200,000 clones, around 80% appearing once. The clonotype originates from a woman at least 80 years old with active or convalescent COVID-19. The sample consisted of peripheral blood. This sequence joins TRBV5-1 and TRBJ2-7; D is possibly TRBD1 (5 bases). The CDR3 protein is CASSLSSGLNYEQYF. CDR3 sequence (DNA): TGCGCCAGCAGTCTCTCCTCAGGGCTTAACTACGAGCAGTACTTC.